The present TCR beta chain was sequenced within a study of blood T cell repertoires in COVID-19. Study-level information: Sites across the United States, Italy and Spain contributed samples from acute and convalescent COVID-19. T cells, B-cell-depleted T cells, or PBMCs provided the cDNA or gDNA that served as material.

Looked up from germline, CDR1 is SGHAT and CDR2 is FQNNGV. V trimming: 5 bases; J trimming: 0 bases; junction bases outside the gene matches: 7. The CDR3 sequence is 15 residues long. During active infection, Seattle patients enrolled and were then monitored through disease. In the original analysis: Nucleated cell counts were estimated from reference gene primer amplification. Profiling relied on immunoSEQ multiplex PCR, and the TCRdb table lists in-frame clones only, not all of them. V, J and clone size are taken as reported in that table, and D and trimming were inferred from the DNA itself. The sample contains 300,000 to 450,000 clones, roughly nine tenths of which appear only once.

Sequencing was performed on peripheral blood. This clonotype was sampled from a woman aged 25 to 39 with COVID-19, enrolled during active disease. The chain is built from TRBV11-2 and TRBJ2-7; 7 bases are shared with TRBD1. In nucleotides, the CDR3 is TGTGCCAGCAGCGCCGGGACAGATCTCTCCTACGAGCAGTACTTC. Its translation is CASSAGTDLSYEQYF.